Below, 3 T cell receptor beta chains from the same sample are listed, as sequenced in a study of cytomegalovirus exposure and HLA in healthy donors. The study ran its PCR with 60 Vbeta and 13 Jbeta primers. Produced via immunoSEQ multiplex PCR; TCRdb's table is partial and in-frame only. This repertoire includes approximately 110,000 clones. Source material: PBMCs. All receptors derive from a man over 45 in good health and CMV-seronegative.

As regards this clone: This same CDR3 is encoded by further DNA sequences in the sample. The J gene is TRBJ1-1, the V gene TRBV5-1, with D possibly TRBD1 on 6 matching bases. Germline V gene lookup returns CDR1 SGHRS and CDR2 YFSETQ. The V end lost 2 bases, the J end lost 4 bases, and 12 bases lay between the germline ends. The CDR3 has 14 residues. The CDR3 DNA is TGCGCCAGCAGCTTCAGACAGGATGTCACTGAAGCTTTCTTT. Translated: CASSFRQDVTEAFF.

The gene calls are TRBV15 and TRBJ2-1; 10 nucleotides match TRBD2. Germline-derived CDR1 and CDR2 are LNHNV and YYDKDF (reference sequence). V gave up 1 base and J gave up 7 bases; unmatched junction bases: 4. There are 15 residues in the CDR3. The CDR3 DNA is TGTGCCACCAGCAGAGGGCTAGCGGGAGTTAATGAGCAGTTCTTC. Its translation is CATSRGLAGVNEQFF.

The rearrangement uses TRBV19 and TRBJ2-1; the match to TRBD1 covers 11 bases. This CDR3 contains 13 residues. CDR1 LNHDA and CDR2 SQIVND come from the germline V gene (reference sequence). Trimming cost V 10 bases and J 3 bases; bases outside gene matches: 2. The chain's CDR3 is CATGTGGYNEQFF. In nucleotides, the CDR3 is TGTGCCACCGGGACAGGGGGCTACAATGAGCAGTTCTTC.